A single T cell receptor beta chain is shown here with its context. Its cognate antigen has yet to be identified. No per-base quality is available; no much larger clone lies one base away. V trim: 2 bases; J trim: 5 bases; unmatched bases: 10. The germline V gene encodes CDR1 GTSNPN and CDR2 SVGIG (reference sequence). The CDR3 goes from the cysteine to the phenylalanine over 15 residues. Only CDR3 DNA is held: 45 bases, read in frame from base 1. This sample is drawn from a study of blood T cell repertoires in COVID-19 (dated by TCRdb to 2020 to 2021). For the study in its entirety: Samples covering the acute and convalescent phases of COVID-19 were provided by collaborators in the United States, Italy and Spain. The material from the prospective study consisted of cDNA or gDNA derived from T cells, B-cell-depleted T cells, or PBMCs. The dataset comprised deeply sampled blood TCRbeta repertoires from subjects exposed to, actively infected with, or recovered from COVID-19. The repertoires were released in a freely available public database intended as a resource for research on the immune response to SARS-CoV-2. Samples were obtained from the ongoing ImmuneRACE study (first 160 participants) and from some 1,200 subjects provided by 6 global collaborators. Sample metadata almost always included a de-identified subject ID, COVID-19 status, age in years and sex. HLA class I and class II types, where available, came from metadata supplied by the sample provider rather than from assay-based typing.

Enrolling through a virtual design, the prospective study's participants ranged in age from about 18 to 89 years and lived across more than 20 United States geographic areas. In the prospective study, cohorts were assigned on the basis of participant-reported clinical history obtained from a screening survey and a study questionnaire. Mobile phlebotomists in the prospective study collected whole blood, serum and a nasopharyngeal or oropharyngeal swab from every participant. Participants in the prospective study had the option to provide additional blood draws and questionnaires over a 2-month period. Blood samples from the prospective study were shipped frozen or at room temperature prior to DNA extraction. Broad study findings and their caveats: Clinical and demographic metadata were provided uncurated, with the amount varying by source and participant.

TCRbeta CDR3 regions were amplified from genomic DNA using the immunoSEQ Assay, a bias-controlled multiplex PCR. On the study's bioinformatics: Nucleated cell counts per sample were estimated from amplification of reference gene primers within the assay. To quantify the absolute abundance of each unique TCRbeta CDR3 rearrangement, sequence reads were collapsed and filtered. For each sample, productive Simpson clonality was calculated by taking the square root of Simpson's diversity index across productive rearrangements. TCRdb obtained this table from immuneACCESS and retained in-frame rearrangements with V and J assigned. These tables miss some clones; where compared with another copy, unresolved V genes account for less than half of the shortfall, and the remainder is unexplained. V and J calls and clone size come straight from that table; D and trimming were deduced from the DNA. The sample profile shows 130,000 or so clones; roughly 86% of them were found once. The top ten clones comprise 3% to 3.5% of the sample.

Recombination connected TRBV30 to TRBJ2-7, with TRBD2 matching 9 junction bases. Sequences were obtained from PBMCs or T cells enriched from blood (not recorded which). This clonotype originated in a woman between 50 and 59 years old with acute COVID-19. In nucleotide form, the sequence is TGTGCCTGGAGTAAATATAGCGGGAGAATCCACGAGCAGTACTTC. It specifies CAWSKYSGRIHEQYF. Supplemented by the reference TRBV30 and TRBJ2-7 proteins around the CDR3, the complete variable domain is SQTIHQWPATLVQPVGSPLSLECTVEGTSNPNLYWYRQAAGRGLQLLFYSVGIGQISSEVPQNLSASRPQDRQFILSSKKLLLSDSGFYLCAWSKYSGRIHEQYFGPGTRLTVT.